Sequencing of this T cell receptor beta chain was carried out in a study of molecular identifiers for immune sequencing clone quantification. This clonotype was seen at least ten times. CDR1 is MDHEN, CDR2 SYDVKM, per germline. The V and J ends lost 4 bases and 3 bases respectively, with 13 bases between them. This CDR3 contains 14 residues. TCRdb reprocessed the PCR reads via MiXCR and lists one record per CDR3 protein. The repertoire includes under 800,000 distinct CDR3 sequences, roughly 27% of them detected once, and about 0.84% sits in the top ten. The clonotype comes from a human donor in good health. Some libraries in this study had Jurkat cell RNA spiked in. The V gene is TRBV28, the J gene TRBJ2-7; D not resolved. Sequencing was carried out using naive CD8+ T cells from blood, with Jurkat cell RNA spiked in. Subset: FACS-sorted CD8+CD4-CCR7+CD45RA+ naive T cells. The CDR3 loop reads CASSSFSRVYEQYF. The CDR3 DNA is TGTGCCAGCAGTTCCTTCTCGCGTGTCTACGAGCAGTACTTC.